These 23 T cell receptor beta chains were all obtained from the same sample, sequenced in a study of blood T cell repertoires in COVID-19. Sequencing was performed with immunoSEQ multiplex PCR; in TCRdb, only in-frame clones are kept and a portion is missing. Here the sample spans around 67,000 clones, 85% to 90% being singletons. The sequenced material came from peripheral blood. The receptors shown here come from an elderly woman with active or convalescent COVID-19.

The chain uses TRBV6-2 or TRBV6-3 and TRBJ2-1; tentatively, D is TRBD1 (5 bases). The CDR3 runs to 13 residues. Trimming pared 4 bases from V and 6 bases from J, leaving 10 bases between. CDR1 MNHEY and CDR2 SVGEGT come from the germline V gene. The CDR3 protein is CASSWQGGNEQFF. The CDR3 DNA is TGTGCCAGCAGTTGGCAGGGCGGCAATGAGCAGTTCTTC.

This chain uses TRBV18 with TRBJ2-5, with 9 bases lining up with TRBD1. The CDR3 spans 13 residues. J was trimmed by 5 bases and V by 6 bases; bases with no gene match: 4. Germline-derived CDR1 and CDR2 are KGHSH and LQKENI. CDR3: CASSPGQGETQYF. The CDR3 region has the DNA TGTGCCAGCTCCCCCGGACAGGGGGAGACCCAGTACTTC.

J is TRBJ2-5 and V is TRBV5-1, with TRBD2 matching over 13 bases. The germline V gene has CDR1 SGHRS and CDR2 YFSETQ. After removal of 4 bases from V and 7 bases from J, the junction contained 10 bases not matched to a gene. This CDR3 is built from 16 residues. The chain's CDR3 is CASSVPTSGGAGTQYF. CDR3 DNA sequence: TGCGCCAGCAGCGTCCCCACTAGCGGGGGGGCGGGGACCCAGTACTTC. The full variable domain, rest sourced from reference TRBV5-1 and TRBJ2-5, is KAGVTQTPRYLIKTRGQQVTLSCSPISGHRSVSWYQQTPGQGLQFLFEYFSETQRNKGNFPGRFSGRQFSNSRSEMNVSTLELGDSALYLCASSVPTSGGAGTQYFGPGTRLLVL.

The V gene is TRBV19, the J gene TRBJ1-2, with a possible D match to TRBD1 (5 bases). CDR3 size: 15 residues. Germline CDR1 reads LNHDA; CDR2 reads SQIVND (reference sequence). V lost 5 bases and J lost 4, with 17 bases in between. CDR3 in DNA: TGTGCCAGTAGTCCGAATCTACAGGCACCCTATGGCTACACCTTC. This gives the protein CASSPNLQAPYGYTF. The complete variable domain, with remaining parts taken from reference TRBV19 and TRBJ1-2, reads DGGITQSPKYLFRKEGQNVTLSCEQNLNHDAMYWYRQDPGQGLRLIYYSQIVNDFQKGDIAEGYSVSREKKESFPLTVTSAQKNPTAFYLCASSPNLQAPYGYTFGSGTRLTVV.

The CDR3 DNA sequence: TGCGCCAGCAGCCAGCCTCTAGCGGGATCCCAACTGCGGTATTTT. As protein: CASSQPLAGSQLRYF. This chain joins TRBV5-1 and TRBJ2-3; TRBD2 aligns across 9 bases. Germline CDR1 reads SGHRS; CDR2 reads YFSETQ. There are 15 residues in the CDR3. The ends lost 4 bases at V and 14 bases at J; junction bases unmatched: 17.

V gene TRBV5-1 combines with J gene TRBJ2-2; D possibly corresponds to TRBD1 (6 bases). V was trimmed by 4 bases and J by 3 bases, leaving 10 bases between them. There are 14 residues in the CDR3. Germline V gene data show CDR1 as SGHRS and CDR2 as YFSETQ. Written as DNA, the CDR3 is TGCGCCAGCAGCCCAGGGGTTGACACCGGGGAGCTGTTTTTT. Protein product: CASSPGVDTGELFF. Filled out from reference TRBV5-1 and TRBJ2-2, the complete variable domain reads KAGVTQTPRYLIKTRGQQVTLSCSPISGHRSVSWYQQTPGQGLQFLFEYFSETQRNKGNFPGRFSGRQFSNSRSEMNVSTLELGDSALYLCASSPGVDTGELFFGEGSRLTVL.

V is TRBV11-2 and J is TRBJ1-2; 7 nucleotides line up with TRBD1. The ends lost 5 bases at V and 4 bases at J; junction bases unmatched: 1. Germline-derived CDR1 and CDR2 are SGHAT and FQNNGV. There are 12 residues in the CDR3. The CDR3 loop reads CASSRDSYGYTF. CDR3 coding DNA: TGTGCCAGCAGCAGGGACAGCTATGGCTACACCTTC.

The V call is TRBV7-2, the J call TRBJ1-4, with a possible D match to TRBD1 (6 bases). Germline V gene data show CDR1 as SGHTA and CDR2 as FQGNSA. Trimming stripped 5 bases from V and 3 bases from J, with 16 bases between. The CDR3 length is 16 residues. Here the CDR3 DNA reads TGTGCCAGCAGCGCCCAACAGGGTACGGCTAATGAAAAACTGTTTTTT. It encodes CASSAQQGTANEKLFF.

This chain joins TRBV11-2 and TRBJ1-1; no clear D. The length of the CDR3 is 11 residues. Trimming shortened V by 6 bases and J by 10 bases, and 12 bases separated the two germline ends. Germline V CDR1 and CDR2: SGHAT, FQNNGV. CDR3 DNA sequence: TGTGCCAGCAGGCTCTCCTGGCCAGCTTTCTTT. The encoded protein is CASRLSWPAFF. Looking up the rest from reference TRBV11-2 and TRBJ1-1 gives the full variable domain: EAGVAQSPRYKIIEKRQSVAFWCNPISGHATLYWYQQILGQGPKLLIQFQNNGVVDDSQLPKDRFSAERLKGVDSTLKIQPAKLEDSAVYLCASRLSWPAFFGQGTRLTVV.

This rearrangement joins TRBV3-1 (or the pseudogene TRBV3-2) to TRBJ2-1; 10 bases are shared with TRBD1. V lost 3 bases, J lost 1 base, and 18 bases stayed unmatched. The CDR3 extends over 21 amino acids. Germline CDR1 reads LGHDT; CDR2 reads YNNKEL (reference sequence). This CDR3 reads CASSHQAGQGTGMGSYNEQFF. The CDR3 DNA is TGTGCCAGCAGCCACCAGGCGGGACAGGGGACCGGGATGGGGTCCTACAATGAGCAGTTCTTC.

CDR3 nucleotide sequence: TGTGCCAGCAACTCCCCTATGGACACTGAAGCTTTCTTT. Its protein is CASNSPMDTEAFF. The chain joins TRBV6-5 to TRBJ1-1; D is unclear. The CDR3 consists of 13 residues. Germline CDR1 MNHEY, CDR2 SVGAGI. Trimming stripped 7 bases from V and 3 bases from J, with 12 bases between.

The gene calls are TRBV21-1 and TRBJ2-2; TRBD2, the D gene given by the table, was not confirmed from the DNA. TRBV21-1 is flagged as a pseudogene. This CDR3 contains 14 residues. The CDR3 sequence: CASSTGGVTGELFF. The DNA for the CDR3 is TGTGCCAGCAGCACCGGAGGGGTCACCGGGGAGCTGTTTTTT.

The V and J genes are TRBV5-5 and TRBJ2-3; 7 bases fit TRBD1. V gave up 0 bases and J gave up 4 bases; unmatched junction bases: 5. The CDR3 spans 15 residues. The V gene's germline CDR1 is SGHKS and CDR2 YYEKEE (reference sequence). The DNA for the CDR3 is TGTGCCAGCAGCTTGGGGGGACAGTCGGCAGATACGCAGTATTTT. Translating it yields CASSLGGQSADTQYF.

The gene calls are TRBV28 and TRBJ2-7; 13 bases line up with TRBD2. The CDR3 length is 17 residues. V shed 4 bases and J 2 bases; nucleotides not matched to a gene: 8. Germline lookup yields CDR1 MDHEN and CDR2 SYDVKM. The CDR3 reads CASSSPGGTSGTYEQYF. Here the CDR3 DNA reads TGTGCCAGCAGTTCCCCGGGTGGGACTAGCGGGACCTACGAGCAGTACTTC.

The J gene is TRBJ2-3, the V gene TRBV4-3; TRBD2 matches at 9 bases. The CDR3 spans 17 residues. Germline-derived CDR1 and CDR2 are LGHNA and YSLEER. J was trimmed by 4 bases and V by 0 bases; bases with no gene match: 8. The CDR3: CASSQERAGGLADTQYF. CDR3 coding DNA: TGCGCCAGCAGCCAAGAACGGGCGGGAGGGCTGGCAGATACGCAGTATTTT.

The chain combines TRBV10-3 with TRBJ1-1; TRBD1 agrees at 8 bases. The CDR3 consists of 17 residues. V was clipped by 4 bases and J by 3 bases; unmatched bases: 13. Germline loops: CDR1 ENHRY, CDR2 SYGVKD. The CDR3 DNA follows: TGTGCCATCAGTGTAGGCAGGGGGCGCCAAGGAGACACTGAAGCTTTCTTT. It is translated as CAISVGRGRQGDTEAFF.

The chain has TRBV3-1 (or the pseudogene TRBV3-2) and TRBJ1-2; TRBD1 matches 11 bases. Germline trimming cut 1 base from V and 7 bases from J; bases unmatched to any gene: 5. Per germline, CDR1 LGHDT and CDR2 YNNKEL (reference sequence). The CDR3 is 15 amino acids. The CDR3 loop is CASSQAGQGVGGYTF. The CDR3 DNA reads as TGTGCCAGCAGCCAAGCGGGACAGGGGGTTGGTGGCTACACCTTC.

The table lists this clone with a few counts. This chain connects TRBV2 to TRBJ2-3; TRBD2 aligns across 10 bases. J gave up 5 bases and V 7 bases, and 6 bases lay outside the gene matches. The CDR3 is 14 residues long. The V gene's germline CDR1 is SNHLY and CDR2 FYNNEI. The CDR3: CASIAGGWGDTQYF. Written as DNA, the CDR3 is TGTGCCAGCATAGCGGGGGGATGGGGAGATACGCAGTATTTT. Drawing the rest from reference TRBV2 and TRBJ2-3, the complete variable domain is EPEVTQTPSHQVTQMGQEVILRCVPISNHLYFYWYRQILGQKVEFLVSFYNNEISEKSEIFDDQFSVERPDGSNFTLKIRSTKLEDSAMYFCASIAGGWGDTQYFGPGTRLTVL.

The chain is built from TRBV7-8 and TRBJ2-2; TRBD2 matches at 9 bases. The germline V gene has CDR1 SGHVS and CDR2 FQNEAQ. CDR3 size: 14 residues. V was clipped by 9 bases and J by 1 base; unmatched bases: 3. The CDR3 sequence is CASVTSGNTGELFF. In DNA form, the CDR3 reads TGTGCCAGTGTGACTAGCGGGAACACCGGGGAGCTGTTTTTT.

The chain carries TRBV4-3 and TRBJ1-2; possible D gene TRBD1, 6 bases. Germline assignment: CDR1 LGHNA and CDR2 YSLEER. The CDR3 covers 15 residues. The ends were cut back, 0 bases at V and 3 bases at J, with 11 bases in the middle. The CDR3 sequence is CASSQEGRGYYGYTF. Here the CDR3 DNA reads TGCGCCAGCAGCCAAGAGGGCAGGGGTTACTATGGCTACACCTTC.

The CDR3 is CASSLGQAWGYTF. As DNA, the CDR3 is TGTGCCAGCAGCTTAGGGCAGGCGTGGGGCTACACCTTC. The chain is built from TRBV7-2 and TRBJ1-2; D remains unclear. V was shortened by 1 base and J by 8 bases, with 11 bases between the two germline ends. Germline V gene data show CDR1 as SGHTA and CDR2 as FQGNSA. CDR3 length: 13 residues.

With respect to this clone: One end of the junction does not line up with germline, which may come from a read error. V gene TRBV5-1 combines with J gene TRBJ1-5; no firm D call. The CDR3 extends over 13 amino acids. The germline gives CDR1 SGHRS, CDR2 YFSETQ. Written as DNA, the CDR3 is TGCGCCAGCAGCTTGTCTAGCGATCAGCCCCAGCATTTT. Its protein is CASSLSSDQPQHF. Together with reference TRBV5-1 and TRBJ1-5, the CDR3 gives the full variable domain: KAGVTQTPRYLIKTRGQQVTLSCSPISGHRSVSWYQQTPGQGLQFLFEYFSETQRNKGNFPGRFSGRQFSNSRSEMNVSTLELGDSALYLCASSLSSDQPQHFGDGTRLSIL.

The CDR3 DNA sequence: TGCGCCAGCAGCCTCGAGGGAGGGGAGATCCAGCCCCAGCATTTT. Translating gives CASSLEGGEIQPQHF. The gene calls are TRBV5-1 and TRBJ1-5; maybe TRBD1 (5 bases). Germline CDR1 is SGHRS and CDR2 is YFSETQ. The CDR3 runs 15 residues. Trimming pared 4 bases from V and 7 bases from J, leaving 18 bases between.